Listed here are 8 T cell receptor beta chains from one sample, sequenced in a study of T cells after yellow fever vaccination. A single record per CDR3 protein comes from TCRdb applying MiXCR to the 5' RACE reads. The profile shows roughly 320,000 distinct CDR3 sequences, about 11% of them singletons. The sequences come from CD4+ T cells sorted from PBMCs, collected 45 days after the yellow fever booster vaccination. The receptors were gathered from a man between 18 and 29 years old who received the YFV17D yellow fever vaccine.

The rearrangement joins TRBV19 to TRBJ2-3; no clear D. This CDR3 comprises 14 residues. Between the trimmed V and J ends, which lost 3 bases and 3 bases, there was a span of 10 bases. From germline, CDR1 is LNHDA and CDR2 SQIVND (reference sequence). CDR3: CASSIGLRTDTQYF. In DNA form, the CDR3 reads TGTGCCAGTAGTATTGGCCTGCGGACAGATACGCAGTATTTT. Variable domain in full (rest from reference TRBV19 and TRBJ2-3): DGGITQSPKYLFRKEGQNVTLSCEQNLNHDAMYWYRQDPGQGLRLIYYSQIVNDFQKGDIAEGYSVSREKKESFPLTVTSAQKNPTAFYLCASSIGLRTDTQYFGPGTRLTVL.

This clonotype was seen more than once but under ten times. The chain links TRBV28 to TRBJ2-2; 8 bases map to TRBD2. Per the germline V gene, CDR1 is MDHEN and CDR2 is SYDVKM. Trimming removed 7 bases from V and 0 bases from J; junction bases left unmatched: 4. The CDR3 is made up of 15 amino acids. The CDR3 sequence is CASTPGLANTGELFF. The CDR3 bases are TGTGCCAGCACCCCGGGACTAGCGAACACCGGGGAGCTGTTTTTT.

This clonotype was counted only a few times. J is TRBJ2-1 and V is TRBV9, with TRBD2 matching over 10 bases. The germline gives CDR1 SGDLS, CDR2 YYNGEE. The CDR3 runs to 16 residues. V shed 0 bases, J shed 7 bases, and the junction held 7 bases outside the gene matches. The CDR3 DNA follows: TGTGCCAGCAGCGTAGTGAGCGGGGGGGCCAGAAATGAGCAGTTCTTC. This encodes CASSVVSGGARNEQFF.

This clonotype has only a few counts. The rearrangement uses TRBV20-1 and TRBJ2-6; D gene ambiguous. CDR3 length: 12 residues. Trimming took 5 bases from V and 7 from J, leaving 9 bases between them. The V gene's germline CDR1 is DFQATT and CDR2 SNEGSKA (reference sequence). The CDR3, as DNA: TGCAGTGCTCCGGTGGATGCCAACGTCCTGACTTTC. Encoded protein: CSAPVDANVLTF.

In its sample, this clonotype was seen a few times. The chain recombines TRBV7-2 with TRBJ2-1, with 10 bases fitting TRBD2. The V and J ends lost 5 bases and 8 bases, in that order; junction bases with no gene match: 9. The CDR3 extends over 15 amino acids. Germline V gives CDR1 SGHTA, CDR2 FQGNSA. CDR3 bases: TGTGCCAGCAGCCCAGAGCGGGGGGGCAGCCATGAGCAGTTCTTC. It codes for CASSPERGGSHEQFF.

This clonotype was observed many times. The genes are TRBV14 and TRBJ2-2, with D perhaps assigned TRBD1 or TRBD2 (6 bases each). Trimming took 1 base from V and 0 from J, leaving 12 bases between them. CDR1 is SGHDN and CDR2 is FVKESK in the germline V gene. This CDR3 region has 17 residues. The CDR3 here is CASSQVGGLSNTGELFF. The CDR3 region has the DNA TGTGCCAGCAGCCAAGTCGGGGGCCTTTCGAACACCGGGGAGCTGTTTTTT. The full variable domain, its missing parts supplied by reference TRBV14 and TRBJ2-2, is EAGVTQFPSHSVIEKGQTVTLRCDPISGHDNLYWYRRVMGKEIKFLLHFVKESKQDESGMPNNRFLAERTGGTYSTLKVQPAELEDSGVYFCASSQVGGLSNTGELFFGEGSRLTVL.

CDR3 in amino acids: CASSQVGTGDYGYTF. CDR3 sequence (DNA): TGCGCCAGCAGCCAAGTTGGGACAGGGGACTATGGCTACACCTTC. V gene TRBV4-1 combines with J gene TRBJ1-2; TRBD1 matches at 10 bases. Germline V gene data show CDR1 as MGHRA and CDR2 as YSYEKL. This CDR3 is built from 15 residues. The V gene end was trimmed by 1 base and the J gene end by 3 bases; junction bases not matched to a gene: 2.

The chain joins TRBV12-3 or TRBV12-4 to TRBJ2-3; D perhaps matches TRBD2 (5 bases). This CDR3 comprises 15 residues. V gave up 7 bases and J gave up 1 base, with 15 bases separating them. The CDR3 region has the DNA TGTGCCAGCAACCTCGACTCAGCGGGCACAGATACGCAGTATTTT. It yields the protein CASNLDSAGTDTQYF.